This is a list of T cell receptor beta chains from one sample in a study of CD8 T cells in ankylosing spondylitis. One entry per CDR3 protein results from TCRdb running MiXCR on the 5' RACE reads. The sample holds some 840,000 distinct CDR3 sequences, approximately 10% seen once. Sequenced input: blood, either unsorted or a sorted T cell fraction (not recorded which). The source is a male donor with ankylosing spondylitis. CDR3s include the opening cysteine and the closing phenylalanine or tryptophan. A D gene is named only where the DNA matches it firmly. Clone size appears in some rows only: once, few, many, or a class for an expanded clone.

>-|-|TRBV20-1|TRBJ2-1
TGCAGTGCTCAGAGACCATCCAGACTAGTACCTGAGCAGTTCTTC
CSAQRPSRLVPEQFF
>-|-|TRBV4-2|TRBJ2-1
TGTGCCAGCAGCCAAGTGCGCGACAATGAGCAGTTCTTC
CASSQVRDNEQFF
>-|many|TRBV6-2/TRBV6-3|TRBJ2-1
TGTGCCAGCAGTTCATCCAGGGGAGGGTTTAACAATGAGCAGTTCTTC
CASSSSRGGFNNEQFF
>-|few|TRBV5-1|TRBJ2-7
TGCGCCAGCAGCTTGAGACCACAGATCGTCAACGAGCAGTACTTC
CASSLRPQIVNEQYF
>-|few|TRBV7-2|TRBJ2-1
TGTGCCAGCAGCTTACCAGCGGGTAGCTCCTACAATGAGCAGTTCTTC
CASSLPAGSSYNEQFF
>-|-|TRBV5-6|TRBJ2-7
TGTGCCAGCAGCTCACTCAGCCCGGGTCTGCCCTACGAGCAGTACTTC
CASSSLSPGLPYEQYF
>TRBD1|few|TRBV7-9|TRBJ1-5
TGTGCCAGCAGTACTGGACAGGGGGTGCGCAATCAGCCCCAGCATTTT
CASSTGQGVRNQPQHF
>-|-|TRBV19|TRBJ1-2
TGTGCCAGTAGTATGCGGGCAGCTCCTTTCTATGGCTACACCTTC
CASSMRAAPFYGYTF
>-|-|TRBV10-2|TRBJ1-1
TGCGCCAGCAGTCCGGGATTTTTGACCACTGAAGCTTTCTTT
CASSPGFLTTEAFF
>-|-|TRBV6-5|TRBJ1-6
TGTGCCAGCAGTTACTCGCCACAGTTAAATTCACCCCTCCACTTT
CASSYSPQLNSPLHF
>-|few|TRBV5-6|TRBJ2-7
TGTGCCCGAACAGACTACGAGCAGTACTTC
CARTDYEQYF
>-|-|TRBV5-1|TRBJ2-5
TGCGCCAGCAGCGGGGGCAGCGGGGCAGGGGGAGAGACCCAGTACTTC
CASSGGSGAGGETQYF
>-|few|TRBV7-2|TRBJ2-3
TGTGCCAGCAGCTTTTACGGAATTTCCACAGATACGCAGTATTTT
CASSFYGISTDTQYF
>-|many|TRBV29-1|TRBJ1-1
TGCAGCGTCACGGGGACTACTTACACTGAAGCTTTCTTT
CSVTGTTYTEAFF
>-|few|TRBV5-5|TRBJ1-6
TGTGCCAGCACCCTGACGAGCTCCTATAATTCACCCCTCCACTTT
CASTLTSSYNSPLHF